The present T cell receptor beta chain was sequenced within a study of molecular identifiers for immune sequencing clone quantification. Whole-study findings and limits: Even with some 960,000 naive cells present, spiked Jurkat TCR RNA from one cell was reportedly detectable. Clones carrying above 20 RNA copies accounted for over 98% of effector molecules, under 1% in naive cells. Identical TCR molecules that share a barcode could lead to an underestimation of highly expanded clone sizes.

The CDR3 has 18 residues. Trimming pared 5 bases from V and 5 bases from J, leaving 25 bases between. The germline gives CDR1 MNHEY, CDR2 SVGEGT. Comments on this clonotype: Antigen: not known.

Methods described previously were used for bulk TCR libraries, and listed TCR primers were applied. TCRdb fed the PCR reads into MiXCR, producing one record per CDR3 protein. The table has 400,000 to 600,000 distinct CDR3 sequences, about a fifth seen once; the top ten hold roughly 0.81%. The TCR originated in a human donor in good health. Some libraries in this study had Jurkat cell RNA spiked in. This chain joins TRBV6-2 or TRBV6-3 and TRBJ1-5; D perhaps matches TRBD1 (6 bases). The sample consisted of naive CD8+ T cells from blood, with Jurkat cell RNA spiked in. Subset reported: FACS-sorted CD8+CD4-CCR7+CD45RA+ naive T cells. The CDR3 loop reads CASSGGAILNWADQPQHF. In DNA form, the CDR3 reads TGTGCCAGCAGTGGGGGGGCGATATTAAATTGGGCCGATCAGCCCCAGCATTTT.